Below are 32 T cell receptor beta chains sequenced from a single sample in a study of radiation and T cells in renal cell carcinoma. Time point indicated: baseline pretreatment blood. Stated treatment: 15 Gy SBRT to primary tumor, nephrectomy 4 weeks later. Some clones are missing from TCRdb's copy, which holds only in-frame ones; the method was immunoSEQ multiplex PCR. Found here are roughly 100,000 clones, about 79% of them singletons; the top ten hold 5% to 6.5%. The specimen was blood, collected from a patient whose treatment included radiotherapy and nephrectomy. All receptors come from a man aged 60-69 years with renal cell carcinoma.

The chain's CDR3 is CASSLGRGSFETQYF. In DNA, the CDR3 is TGTGCCAGCAGCTTAGGGCGCGGTTCATTTGAGACCCAGTACTTC. The gene calls are TRBV11-3 and TRBJ2-5, with unresolved D. V was cut by 1 base and J by 5 bases, with 14 bases left in between. Germline CDR1 reads SGHNT; CDR2 reads YENEEA. This CDR3 has 15 amino acids.

The CDR3 bases are TGTGCCAGCAGCCCCAGAATCGACACTGAAGCTTTCTTT. Encoded protein: CASSPRIDTEAFF. This chain connects TRBV14 to TRBJ1-1; D remains unclear. Between the trimmed V and J ends, which lost 4 bases and 3 bases, there was a span of 9 bases. The germline gives CDR1 SGHDN, CDR2 FVKESK. CDR3 length: 13 residues.

The chain carries TRBV4-1 and TRBJ2-5; D gene ambiguous. Germline V gene lookup returns CDR1 MGHRA and CDR2 YSYEKL. The CDR3 sequence is 13 residues long. V was cut by 3 bases and J by 2 bases, with 7 bases left in between. CDR3 nucleotides: TGCGCCAGCAGCCACCCAGGTCAAGAGACCCAGTACTTC. This gives the protein CASSHPGQETQYF.

This chain connects TRBV27 to TRBJ2-1; the match to TRBD2 covers 8 bases. The ends lost 3 bases at V and 5 bases at J; junction bases unmatched: 6. This CDR3 has 15 amino acids. Germline V gives CDR1 MNHEY, CDR2 SMNVEV (reference sequence). CDR3 loop: CASSFERERDNEQFF. CDR3 sequence (DNA): TGTGCCAGCAGTTTCGAGCGGGAGAGGGACAATGAGCAGTTCTTC.

CDR3 region: CASSMRGNEQFF. CDR3 DNA: TGTGCCAGTAGCATGAGAGGAAATGAGCAGTTCTTC. This chain connects TRBV19 to TRBJ2-1; D gene unclear. Germline loops: CDR1 LNHDA, CDR2 SQIVND (reference sequence). The CDR3 is 12 residues long. Deletions cut 6 bases from V and 7 bases from J, with 10 bases between.

This clone was recorded only once. The genes are TRBV4-3 and TRBJ2-2; 14 nucleotides align to TRBD2. Germline V gene sequence: CDR1 LGHNA, CDR2 YSLEER. The CDR3 spans 18 residues. Losses at the gene ends were 3 bases for V and 4 bases for J; bases not matched to a gene: 7. The CDR3, as DNA: TGCGCCAGCAGCCATCTGGGACTAGCGGGAGAGCTCACCGGGGAGCTGTTTTTT. Residues: CASSHLGLAGELTGELFF.

This clone was observed a single time. The chain is built from TRBV19 and TRBJ2-3; D is possibly TRBD1 (6 bases). The V gene's germline CDR1 is LNHDA and CDR2 SQIVND (reference sequence). The V end was cut by 3 bases, the J end by 4 bases, with 11 bases between. This CDR3 comprises 14 residues. CDR3 region: CASSIGRGADTQYF. For the CDR3, the DNA is TGTGCCAGTAGTATTGGCAGGGGAGCAGATACGCAGTATTTT.

This clone was seen a few times. One end of the junction does not line up with germline, which may come from a read error. The genes are TRBV23-1 and TRBJ1-1, with unresolved D. TRBV23-1 is designated an ORF whose function remains uncertain. The CDR3 extends over 10 amino acids. CDR3 DNA sequence: TGCGCCAGCAGTCAATCGTTGCAGGTCTTT. This translates into CASSQSLQVF.

The table lists this clone with a count of one. V is TRBV7-2 and J is TRBJ2-7; D is unresolved. The length of the CDR3 is 14 residues. Germline loops: CDR1 SGHTA, CDR2 FQGNSA. The germline V and J ends were trimmed by 1 base and 3 bases, with 10 bases remaining between them. The CDR3 sequence is CASSLGFRYYEQYF. CDR3 nucleotides: TGTGCCAGCAGCTTAGGGTTTCGTTACTACGAGCAGTACTTC.

V and J are TRBV21-1 and TRBJ1-5. TRBV21-1 is a listed pseudogene. The CDR3 is 18 residues long. CDR3 loop: CASHEMGGPGGGNQPQHF. The CDR3 bases are TGTGCCAGCCATGAGATGGGAGGACCCGGGGGCGGCAATCAGCCCCAGCATTTT.

This rearrangement joins TRBV10-2 to TRBJ2-1; unclear D gene. The ends were cut back, 4 bases at V and 5 bases at J, with 6 bases in the middle. CDR1 is WSHSY and CDR2 is SAAADI in the germline V gene. CDR3 length: 12 amino acids. Here the CDR3 DNA reads TGCGCCAGCAGTGTGGGGAACAATGAGCAGTTCTTC. Residues: CASSVGNNEQFF.

V gene TRBV7-6 combines with J gene TRBJ2-7; D unresolved. This CDR3 is 14 amino acids long. Trimming removed 6 bases from V and 2 bases from J, with 14 bases in between. CDR1 and CDR2 (germline): SGHVS, FNYEAQ. CDR3 loop: CASSLRTGAYEQYF. DNA for the CDR3: TGTGCCAGCAGTTTGCGTACGGGCGCCTACGAGCAGTACTTC.

V usage is TRBV5-1 and J usage is TRBJ2-7; 9 bases are shared with TRBD2. Germline V gene sequence: CDR1 SGHRS, CDR2 YFSETQ. This CDR3 contains 15 residues. V shed 0 bases, J shed 1 base, and the junction held 2 bases outside the gene matches. The CDR3 DNA follows: TGCGCCAGCAGCTTGGCCAGCGGGGGGTCCTACGAGCAGTACTTC. This codes for CASSLASGGSYEQYF.

The rearrangement joins TRBV19 to TRBJ2-1; 8 bases fit TRBD2. The CDR3 is 16 amino acids. V lost 3 bases, J lost 6 bases, and 10 bases stayed unmatched. Germline CDR1 LNHDA, CDR2 SQIVND (reference sequence). The CDR3 coding sequence is TGTGCCAGTAGTATTCCGGGAAGCGGGAGTGGCAATGAGCAGTTCTTC. Its translation: CASSIPGSGSGNEQFF.

The rearrangement uses TRBV7-8 and TRBJ2-2, with 11 nucleotides matching TRBD2. The CDR3 covers 13 residues. Trimming cost V 9 bases and J 13 bases; bases outside gene matches: 10. The V gene's germline CDR1 is SGHVS and CDR2 FQNEAQ. CDR3 sequence: CASSPGLAVGLFF. CDR3 coding DNA: TGTGCCAGTTCACCGGGACTAGCGGTGGGGCTGTTTTTT. The variable domain in full, completed from reference TRBV7-8 and TRBJ2-2, reads GAGVSQSPRYKVAKRGQDVALRCDPISGHVSLFWYQQALGQGPEFLTYFQNEAQLDKSGLPSDRFFAERPEGSVSTLKIQRTQQEDSAVYLCASSPGLAVGLFFGEGSRLTVL.

J is TRBJ2-2 and V is TRBV18, with D uncertain. The CDR3 length is 13 residues. The ends were cut back, 6 bases at V and 3 bases at J, with 8 bases in the middle. Germline CDR1 reads KGHSH; CDR2 reads LQKENI. The CDR3 DNA follows: TGTGCCAGCTCCCAATCCTACACCGGGGAGCTGTTTTTT. It specifies CASSQSYTGELFF.

The chain is built from TRBV9 and TRBJ2-7; no firm D call. Between the trimmed V and J ends, which lost 2 bases and 2 bases, there was a span of 11 bases. The CDR3 spans 14 residues. The germline gives CDR1 SGDLS, CDR2 YYNGEE. The CDR3 nucleotides are TGTGCCAGCAGCGTTTCTACAGAAACCTACGAGCAGTACTTC. Residues: CASSVSTETYEQYF.

V is TRBV7-9 and J is TRBJ1-3; D unresolved. The length of the CDR3 is 14 residues. Trimming shortened V by 1 base and J by 2 bases, and 6 bases separated the two germline ends. CDR1 is SEHNR, CDR2 FQNEAQ, per germline (reference sequence). CDR3 protein: CASSLGGPGNTIYF. DNA for the CDR3: TGTGCCAGCAGCTTAGGAGGGCCTGGAAACACCATATATTTT.

The chain joins TRBV2 to TRBJ1-5; 12 positions match TRBD1. Germline values: CDR1 SNHLY, CDR2 FYNNEI. V lost 5 bases to trimming and J lost 3 bases; unmatched junction nucleotides: 2. CDR3 size: 15 residues. Written as DNA, the CDR3 is TGTGCCAGCAGTCGGGACAGGGGGCACAATCAGCCCCAGCATTTT. This translates into CASSRDRGHNQPQHF.

V usage is TRBV28 and J usage is TRBJ2-6, with 9 bases fitting TRBD1. V trimming: 6 bases; J trimming: 2 bases; junction bases outside the gene matches: 2. Germline CDR1 reads MDHEN; CDR2 reads SYDVKM. The CDR3 spans 15 residues. CDR3 loop: CASSRQGAGANVLTF. The CDR3 nucleotides are TGTGCCAGCAGCCGACAGGGGGCTGGGGCCAACGTCCTGACTTTC.

The V and J genes are TRBV14 and TRBJ2-5; TRBD2 matches at 8 bases. The trim removed 0 bases at V and 6 bases at J, leaving 9 bases unmatched. The CDR3 contains 16 residues. The V gene's germline CDR1 is SGHDN and CDR2 FVKESK. The chain's CDR3 is CASSQDTGGPIKTQYF. Written as DNA, the CDR3 is TGTGCCAGCAGCCAAGACACGGGAGGGCCGATAAAGACCCAGTACTTC.

CDR3 DNA: TGCGCCAGCAGCTTGGGGACTAGCGGGAGTAGGGGGCTCGAGCAGTACTTC. It yields the protein CASSLGTSGSRGLEQYF. V usage is TRBV5-1 and J usage is TRBJ2-7, with 13 bases fitting TRBD2. J lost 6 bases, V lost 0 bases, and 9 bases had no gene match. This CDR3 is built from 17 residues. Germline assignment: CDR1 SGHRS and CDR2 YFSETQ.

V gene TRBV19 combines with J gene TRBJ2-1; no firm D call. The CDR3 spans 14 residues. From germline, CDR1 is LNHDA and CDR2 SQIVND (reference sequence). Trimming cost V 9 bases and J 5 bases, with 17 bases left between them. In nucleotides, the CDR3 is TGTGCCAGCCTAGGACCTGTTCGGAACAATGAGCAGTTCTTC. Translated: CASLGPVRNNEQFF.

This clone appeared a single time. The chain is built from TRBV6-1 and TRBJ2-4; D is possibly TRBD1 (6 bases). The CDR3 totals 13 residues. CDR1 MNHNS and CDR2 SASEGT come from the germline V gene. V was trimmed by 5 bases and J by 5 bases, leaving 10 bases between them. The CDR3 sequence is CASSPGQQNIQYF. CDR3 nucleotide sequence: TGTGCCAGCAGTCCAGGACAGCAAAACATTCAGTACTTC.

The chain carries TRBV7-6 and TRBJ2-7; D remains ambiguous. Trimming stripped 2 bases from V and 0 bases from J, with 17 bases between. The CDR3 loop spans 17 amino acids. Germline V gene sequence: CDR1 SGHVS, CDR2 FNYEAQ. The CDR3 bases are TGTGCCAGCAGCTTACCAACCGGAAACCGTAACTCCTACGAGCAGTACTTC. It yields the protein CASSLPTGNRNSYEQYF.

The chain is built from TRBV5-4 and TRBJ2-1; 8 nucleotides line up with TRBD2. V dropped 3 bases and J dropped 3; count of bases not matched to a gene: 2. The CDR3 consists of 14 residues. Germline V gene sequence: CDR1 SGHNT, CDR2 YYREEE (reference sequence). In DNA form, the CDR3 reads TGTGCCAGCAGCTCGAGCGGGAGCTACAATGAGCAGTTCTTC. Translating it yields CASSSSGSYNEQFF.

The chain carries TRBV7-2 and TRBJ1-1, with 7 bases matching TRBD1. Germline assignment: CDR1 SGHTA and CDR2 FQGNSA. With 2 bases clipped from V and 3 bases from J, the junction kept 3 bases outside the gene matches. The CDR3 is made up of 14 amino acids. This CDR3 is CASSLTGADTEAFF. CDR3 in DNA: TGTGCCAGCAGCTTAACAGGGGCGGACACTGAAGCTTTCTTT.

The V and J genes are TRBV5-1 and TRBJ2-7, with TRBD2 as a possible D gene (5 bases). This CDR3 is built from 14 residues. The V end lost 0 bases, the J end lost 2 bases, and 9 bases lay between the germline ends. In germline, CDR1 is SGHRS, CDR2 YFSETQ. The CDR3 DNA follows: TGCGCCAGCAGCTTGGGTGTCGGGGCCTACGAGCAGTACTTC. Translated: CASSLGVGAYEQYF.

This chain uses TRBV7-9 with TRBJ2-3, with D perhaps being TRBD1 or TRBD2 (5 bases each). This CDR3 contains 15 residues. V was cut by 2 bases and J by 1 base, with 10 bases left in between. Germline CDR1 reads SEHNR; CDR2 reads FQNEAQ (reference sequence). The CDR3 sequence is CASSLRVGGTDTQYF. As DNA, the CDR3 is TGTGCCAGCAGCTTAAGGGTGGGGGGCACAGATACGCAGTATTTT.

The V call is TRBV18, the J call TRBJ2-3; D unresolved. V lost 2 bases and J lost 2, with 8 bases in between. The CDR3 loop spans 14 amino acids. Germline V gene sequence: CDR1 KGHSH, CDR2 LQKENI. CDR3 amino acids: CASSPNSPTDTQYF. DNA of the CDR3: TGTGCCAGCTCACCAAACAGCCCCACAGATACGCAGTATTTT.

The gene calls are TRBV19 and TRBJ2-5; perhaps D is TRBD1 or TRBD2 (5 bases each). The germline V gene encodes CDR1 LNHDA and CDR2 SQIVND (reference sequence). There are 18 residues in the CDR3. The ends were cut back, 4 bases at V and 2 bases at J, with 23 bases in the middle. Written as DNA, the CDR3 is TGTGCCAGTAGTAGTTCCGGGGACCCCCAAGTTTTACAAGAGACCCAGTACTTC. It specifies CASSSSGDPQVLQETQYF.

The V and J genes are TRBV7-8 and TRBJ2-3; no clear D. In germline, CDR1 is SGHVS, CDR2 FQNEAQ. There are 12 residues in the CDR3. The germline V and J ends were trimmed by 6 bases and 0 bases, with 4 bases remaining between them. DNA for the CDR3: TGTGCCAGCAGGGGGAGCACAGATACGCAGTATTTT. Translated: CASRGSTDTQYF.